The clone carrying this T cell receptor (beta chain) was seen a single time. Its antigen is currently unknown. Profiling relied on immunoSEQ multiplex PCR, and the TCRdb table lists in-frame clones only, not all of them. The sample consists of roughly 32,000 clones, approximately 89% of them appearing once. As to time point: week 47, end of study. The content of each vaccine dose was 300 ug of mutant IDH1 20-mer peptide, and topical imiquimod accompanied it. This entry belongs to a study of a mutant IDH1 vaccine in newly diagnosed glioma. Study information: Before enrollment, the patients had been treated with radiotherapy alone, temozolomide alone, or both together. Most of them had received both.

Study conclusions and caveats: Whatever changes occurred in top peripheral T cell clonotypes seemed unrelated to pseudoprogression.

The CDR3 contains 14 residues. The germline gives CDR1 SGHTA, CDR2 FQGTGA. Trimming removed 1 base at V and 5 bases at J, with 11 bases between. The gene calls are TRBV7-3 and TRBJ1-1; D not certain. This clonotype was sampled from a man between 35 and 55 years old with glioma. The source was PBMCs, collected from a glioma patient whose treatment included an IDH1 peptide vaccine. The chain's CDR3 is CASSLMAVGTEAFF. In nucleotides, the CDR3 is TGTGCCAGCAGCTTAATGGCCGTGGGTACTGAAGCTTTCTTT.